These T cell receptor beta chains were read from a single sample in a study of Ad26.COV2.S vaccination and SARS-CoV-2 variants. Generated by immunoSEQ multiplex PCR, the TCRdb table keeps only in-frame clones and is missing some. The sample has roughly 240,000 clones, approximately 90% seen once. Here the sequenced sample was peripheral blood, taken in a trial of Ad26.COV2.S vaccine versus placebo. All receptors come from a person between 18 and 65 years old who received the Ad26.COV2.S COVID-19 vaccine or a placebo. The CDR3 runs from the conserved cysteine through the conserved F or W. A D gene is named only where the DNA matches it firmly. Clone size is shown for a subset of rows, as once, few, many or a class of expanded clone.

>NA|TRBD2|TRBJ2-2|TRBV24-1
CATSDLPSGSTILHPGELFF
TGTGCCACCAGTGATTTACCTAGCGGGAGTACCATATTACACCCCGGGGAGCTGTTTTTT
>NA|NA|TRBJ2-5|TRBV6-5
CASSYGYQETQYF
TGTGCCAGCAGTTACGGATACCAAGAGACCCAGTACTTC
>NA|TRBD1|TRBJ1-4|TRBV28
CASSGGRGVSEKLFF
TGTGCCAGCAGTGGCGGCAGGGGGGTCAGTGAAAAACTGTTTTTT
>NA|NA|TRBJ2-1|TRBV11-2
CASSSTRSPNEQFF
TGTGCCAGCAGCTCAACCCGTTCTCCCAATGAGCAGTTCTTC
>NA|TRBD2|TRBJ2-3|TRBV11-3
CASSQGTSGNTDTQYF
TGTGCCAGCAGCCAAGGGACTAGCGGGAACACAGATACGCAGTATTTT
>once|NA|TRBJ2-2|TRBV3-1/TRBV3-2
CASSKKRTQELFF
TGTGCCAGCAGTAAAAAGCGGACACAGGAGCTGTTTTTT
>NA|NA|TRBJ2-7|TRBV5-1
CASSLVPGAIYEQYF
TGCGCCAGCAGCTTGGTCCCAGGGGCCATCTACGAACAGTACTTC
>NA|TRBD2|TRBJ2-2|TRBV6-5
CASNPAGVNTGELFF
TGTGCCAGCAACCCAGCGGGGGTAAACACCGGGGAGCTGTTTTTT
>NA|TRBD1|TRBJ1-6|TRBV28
CASRSGTVNSPLHF
TGTGCCAGCAGATCCGGGACAGTAAATTCACCCCTCCACTTT
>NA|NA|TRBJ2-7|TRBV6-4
CASSDPRVGDHYEQYF
TGTGCCAGCAGTGACCCCAGGGTGGGAGATCACTACGAGCAGTACTTC
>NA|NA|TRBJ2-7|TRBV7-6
CASSLDSGSSYEQYF
TGTGCCAGCAGCTTAGACAGTGGGAGCTCCTACGAGCAGTACTTC
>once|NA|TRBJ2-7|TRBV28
CASSFRLVSHEQYF
TGTGCCAGCAGTTTTAGACTAGTAAGTCACGAGCAGTACTTC
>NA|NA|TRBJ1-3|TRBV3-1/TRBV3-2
CASSQGVNLRGLSGNTIYF
TGTGCCAGCAGCCAAGGGGTCAATTTACGTGGCCTCTCTGGAAACACCATATATTTT
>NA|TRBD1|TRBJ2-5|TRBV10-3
CAISDSPGQGAGETQYF
TGTGCCATCAGTGATTCCCCGGGACAGGGGGCGGGGGAGACCCAGTACTTC
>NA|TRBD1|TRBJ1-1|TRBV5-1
CASSMKQGTEAFF
TGCGCCAGCAGCATGAAACAGGGGACTGAAGCTTTCTTT
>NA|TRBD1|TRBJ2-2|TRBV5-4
CASNRGTGGGHGELFF
TGTGCCAGCAACAGAGGGACAGGGGGTGGGCACGGGGAGCTGTTTTTT
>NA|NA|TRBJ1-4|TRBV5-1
CASSFAAGEKLFF
TGCGCCAGCAGCTTTGCGGCGGGGGAAAAACTGTTTTTT
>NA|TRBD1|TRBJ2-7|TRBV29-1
CSVEGGTGGSFYEQYF
TGCAGCGTTGAAGGGGGGACAGGGGGCAGTTTCTACGAGCAGTACTTC
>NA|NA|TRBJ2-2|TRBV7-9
CASSPEGRTGELFF
TGTGCCAGCAGCCCCGAAGGGAGGACCGGGGAGCTGTTTTTT
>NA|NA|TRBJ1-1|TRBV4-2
CASSQNEGGEAFF
TGTGCCAGCAGCCAAAACGAGGGGGGGGAAGCTTTCTTT
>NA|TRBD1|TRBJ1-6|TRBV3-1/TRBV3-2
CASSQAPTGGSSPLHF
TGTGCCAGCAGCCAAGCCCCGACAGGGGGGTCTTCACCCCTCCACTTT
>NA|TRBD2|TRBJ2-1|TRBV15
CATSRVSLAGGNEQFF
TGTGCCACCAGCAGAGTTTCACTAGCGGGAGGGAATGAGCAGTTCTTC
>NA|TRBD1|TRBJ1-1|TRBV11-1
CASSPRQGRSTEAFF
TGTGCCAGCAGCCCGAGACAGGGAAGGAGCACTGAAGCTTTCTTT
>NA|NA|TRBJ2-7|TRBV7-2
CASNPGTAFSEQYF
TGTGCCAGCAACCCTGGGACGGCATTCTCCGAGCAGTACTTC
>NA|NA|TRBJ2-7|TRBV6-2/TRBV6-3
CASSAGRATDEQYF
TGTGCCAGCAGTGCTGGGCGGGCTACGGACGAGCAGTACTTC
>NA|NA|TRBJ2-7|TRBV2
CASRRDLSYEQYF
TGTGCCAGCAGGAGGGATCTATCCTACGAGCAGTACTTC
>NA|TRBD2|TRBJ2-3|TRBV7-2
CASSLARLAGSTDTQYF
TGTGCCAGCAGCCTAGCACGACTAGCGGGGAGCACAGATACGCAGTATTTT
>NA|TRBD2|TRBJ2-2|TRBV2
CARGLAPLTGELFF
TGTGCCAGGGGACTAGCGCCTCTCACCGGGGAGCTGTTTTTT
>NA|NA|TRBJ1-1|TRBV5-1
CASSFGVMGNTEAFF
TGCGCCAGCAGCTTTGGTGTCATGGGAAACACTGAAGCTTTCTTT
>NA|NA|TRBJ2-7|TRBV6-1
CASSEPRGGSYEQYF
TGTGCCAGCAGTGAACCCCGGGGCGGATCCTACGAGCAGTACTTC
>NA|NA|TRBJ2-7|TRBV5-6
CASSLERSSYEQYF
TGTGCCAGCAGCTTGGAAAGGAGCTCCTACGAGCAGTACTTC
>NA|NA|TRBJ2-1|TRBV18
CASSPGSRSYNEQFF
TGTGCCAGCTCACCGGGATCACGCTCCTACAATGAGCAGTTCTTC
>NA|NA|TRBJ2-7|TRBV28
CASSLRGGVYEQYF
TGTGCCAGCAGCCTGAGAGGGGGGGTCTACGAGCAGTACTTC
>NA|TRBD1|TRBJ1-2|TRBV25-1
CASSDGQGYGYTF
TGTGCCAGCAGTGATGGACAGGGGTATGGCTACACCTTC
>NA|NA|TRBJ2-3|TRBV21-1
CASRTGTSTDTQYF
TGTGCCAGCCGGACAGGGACAAGCACAGATACGCAGTATTTT
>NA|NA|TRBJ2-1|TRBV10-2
CASGPGDLGFF
TGCGCCAGCGGCCCCGGGGACCTGGGGTTCTTC
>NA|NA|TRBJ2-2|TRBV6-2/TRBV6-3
CASSPRGGTGELFF
TGTGCCAGCAGTCCCCGGGGCGGCACTGGGGAGCTGTTTTTT
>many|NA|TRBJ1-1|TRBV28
CASSSGAILNTEAFF
TGTGCCAGCAGTTCCGGGGCGATCCTGAACACTGAAGCTTTCTTT
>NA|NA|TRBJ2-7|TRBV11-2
CASSRRGASYEQYF
TGTGCCAGCAGCCGACGGGGGGCCTCCTACGAGCAGTACTTC
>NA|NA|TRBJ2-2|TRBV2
CASSLALTGELFF
TGTGCCAGCAGTCTAGCGCTCACCGGGGAGCTGTTTTTT
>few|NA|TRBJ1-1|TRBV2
CASSAGTAEAFF
TGTGCCAGCAGTGCCGGGACTGCTGAAGCTTTCTTT
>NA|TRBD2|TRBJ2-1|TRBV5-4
CVGGGAGNEQFF
TGTGTCGGGGGAGGGGCGGGCAATGAGCAGTTCTTC
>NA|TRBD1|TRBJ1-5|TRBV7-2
CASSLLGQGGNQPQHF
TGTGCCAGCAGCTTATTGGGACAGGGGGGCAATCAGCCCCAGCATTTT
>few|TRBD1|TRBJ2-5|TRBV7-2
CASSSTGVDMSETQYF
TGTGCCAGCAGCTCGACAGGGGTTGATATGTCGGAGACCCAGTACTTC
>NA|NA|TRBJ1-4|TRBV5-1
CASSPPTGGKLFF
TGCGCCAGCAGCCCCCCCACGGGGGGAAAACTGTTTTTT
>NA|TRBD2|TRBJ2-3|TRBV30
CAGGLATDTQYF
TGTGCCGGAGGACTAGCGACAGATACGCAGTATTTT
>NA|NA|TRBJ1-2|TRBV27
CASSPYPTDNYGYTF
TGTGCCAGCAGTCCATACCCGACAGATAACTATGGCTACACCTTC
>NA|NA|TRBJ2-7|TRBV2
CASSGMGHEQYF
TGTGCCAGCAGTGGTATGGGGCACGAGCAGTACTTC
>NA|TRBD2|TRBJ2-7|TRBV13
CASSVAGHLSYEQYF
TGTGCCAGCAGCGTAGCGGGACATCTCTCCTACGAGCAGTACTTC
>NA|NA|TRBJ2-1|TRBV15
CATSTRQAPYNEQFF
TGTGCCACCAGCACCCGACAGGCCCCCTACAATGAGCAGTTCTTC
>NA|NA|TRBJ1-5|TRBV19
CASSIGTLYGPQHF
TGTGCCAGTAGTATCGGGACACTCTACGGACCCCAGCATTTT
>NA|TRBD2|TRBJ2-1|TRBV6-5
CASSPGLAHNEQFF
TGTGCCAGCAGTCCGGGACTAGCCCACAATGAGCAGTTCTTC
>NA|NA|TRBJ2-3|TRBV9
CASSVGGEFTDTQYF
TGTGCCAGCAGCGTAGGGGGGGAGTTCACAGATACGCAGTATTTT